Listed below are T cell receptor beta chains from one sample, sequenced in a study of identifying expanded T cells in peripheral blood. TCRdb's table, derived via immunoSEQ multiplex PCR, lists solely in-frame clones and lacks some. The data show roughly 75,000 clones, about 90% seen once. Material: blood. The receptors come from a person aged 18 to 75 in good health. Both conserved end residues are part of each CDR3. D genes are given only for firm matches. Only part of the rows carry a size: once, few, many, or a class if the clone is expanded.

>NA|TRBJ2-1|NA|TRBV11-2
TGTGCCAGCGGCCGGGACCTCTACAATGAGCAGTTCTTC
CASGRDLYNEQFF
>TRBD1|TRBJ1-4|once|TRBV19
TGTGCCAGTAGTATTACAGGGGGCGATGAAAAACTGTTTTTT
CASSITGGDEKLFF
>NA|TRBJ2-1|NA|TRBV11-2
TGTGCCAGCAGCTTAGGCGGGGACTACAATGAGCAGTTCTTC
CASSLGGDYNEQFF
>NA|TRBJ2-7|NA|TRBV18
TGTGCCAGCTCACCGACCCCCGGAGTTGGAGGAGTCAAAATCACCTACGAGCAGTACTTC
CASSPTPGVGGVKITYEQYF
>NA|TRBJ1-2|NA|TRBV19
TGTGCCTCCAGGGAGAGCTATGGCTACACCTTC
CASRESYGYTF
>TRBD2|TRBJ2-3|NA|TRBV23-1
TGCGCCAGCAGTCAATCACAGCGGGGGGTCACAGATACGCAGTATTTT
CASSQSQRGVTDTQYF
>NA|TRBJ2-3|NA|TRBV9
TGTGCCAGCAGCGTAGGTGGGACCCTCACAGATACGCAGTATTTT
CASSVGGTLTDTQYF
>NA|TRBJ2-2|NA|TRBV7-7
TGTGCTAGCAGCTTTGAACCCCTCACCGGGGAGCTGTTTTTT
CASSFEPLTGELFF
>NA|TRBJ1-1|NA|TRBV27
TGTGCCAGCAGTTTAGGGCAGGGGTTTCGGACTGAAGCTTTCTTT
CASSLGQGFRTEAFF
>NA|TRBJ2-2|once|TRBV18
TGTGCCAGCTCCCTTACTACCAGGAACACCGGGGAGCTGTTTTTT
CASSLTTRNTGELFF
>TRBD1|TRBJ1-2|NA|TRBV5-4
TGTGCCAGCAGCTTATTACAGGGGGCTAACTATGGCTACACCTTC
CASSLLQGANYGYTF
>NA|TRBJ1-6|NA|TRBV7-8
TGTGCCAGCAGCTTAGGGCAGGGAGGTAATTCACCCCTCCACTTT
CASSLGQGGNSPLHF
>NA|TRBJ1-5|NA|TRBV10-2
TGCGCCAGCAGTGATGGGGGGCAGAATCAGCCCCAGCATTTT
CASSDGGQNQPQHF
>TRBD2|TRBJ2-1|NA|TRBV27
TGTGCCAGCCGGGCCAGCGGGAGCAATGAGCAGTTCTTC
CASRASGSNEQFF
>NA|TRBJ1-3|NA|TRBV5-6
TGTGCCAGCAGCTTGAGAACGGGCTCTGGAAACACCATATATTTT
CASSLRTGSGNTIYF
>NA|TRBJ1-5|NA|TRBV19
TGTGCCACCCGGTTGGGGTTCGATCAGCCCCAGCATTTT
CATRLGFDQPQHF
>TRBD1|TRBJ2-7|NA|TRBV5-1
TGCGCCAGCAGCTTGGTGGCCGGGACAGGGTACTCCGAGCAGTACTTC
CASSLVAGTGYSEQYF
>NA|TRBJ2-2|NA|TRBV5-1
TGCGCCAGCAGCTTGGACAGGGCAGACGGGGAGCTGTTTTTT
CASSLDRADGELFF
>NA|TRBJ1-3|NA|TRBV30
TGTGCCTGGAGTGGGGGAGCTGGAAACACCATATATTTT
CAWSGGAGNTIYF
>NA|TRBJ1-1|NA|TRBV2
TGTGCCAGCAGGGCCGACAGGAACACTGAAGCTTTCTTT
CASRADRNTEAFF
>NA|TRBJ1-1|NA|TRBV4-3
TGCGCCAGCAGCCAAGAGGGTTTCACTGAAGCTTTCTTT
CASSQEGFTEAFF
>NA|TRBJ2-5|NA|TRBV20-1
TGCAGTGCTACAGGCCGGGAGACCCAGTACTTC
CSATGRETQYF